This record looks at one T cell receptor (beta chain) sequence and its context. This sample was included in a study of T cell changes during pregnancy in multiple sclerosis. Trimming stripped 2 bases from V and 3 bases from J, with 10 bases between. This CDR3 has 14 residues. CDR1 MNHEY and CDR2 SVGAGI come from the germline V gene. Sequencing was performed with immunoSEQ multiplex PCR; in TCRdb, only in-frame clones are kept and a portion is missing. The sample includes around 88,000 clones, approximately 91% of them seen just once. The receptor's source is a female donor with multiple sclerosis, enrolled in a pregnancy study. The starting material was peripheral blood, obtained in the first trimester of pregnancy. The chain carries TRBV6-5 and TRBJ1-1; D ambiguous. The chain's CDR3 is CASSYAQSDTEAFF. CDR3 nucleotides: TGTGCCAGCAGTTACGCACAGTCGGACACTGAAGCTTTCTTT.